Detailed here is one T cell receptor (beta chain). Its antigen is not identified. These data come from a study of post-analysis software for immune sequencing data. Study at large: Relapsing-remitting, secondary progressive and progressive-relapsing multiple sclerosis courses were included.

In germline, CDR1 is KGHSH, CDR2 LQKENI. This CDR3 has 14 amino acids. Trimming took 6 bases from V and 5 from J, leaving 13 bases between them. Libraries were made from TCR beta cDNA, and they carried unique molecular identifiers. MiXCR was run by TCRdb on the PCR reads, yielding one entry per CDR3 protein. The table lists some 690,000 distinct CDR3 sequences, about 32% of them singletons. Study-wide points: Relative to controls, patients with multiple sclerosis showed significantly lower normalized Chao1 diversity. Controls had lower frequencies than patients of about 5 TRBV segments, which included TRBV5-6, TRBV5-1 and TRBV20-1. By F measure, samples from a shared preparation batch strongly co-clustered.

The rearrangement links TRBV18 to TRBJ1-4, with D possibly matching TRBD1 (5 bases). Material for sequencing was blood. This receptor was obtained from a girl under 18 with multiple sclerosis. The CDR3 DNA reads TGTGCCAGCTCTAACGGACAAGGGAATGAAAAACTGTTTTTT. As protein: CASSNGQGNEKLFF.